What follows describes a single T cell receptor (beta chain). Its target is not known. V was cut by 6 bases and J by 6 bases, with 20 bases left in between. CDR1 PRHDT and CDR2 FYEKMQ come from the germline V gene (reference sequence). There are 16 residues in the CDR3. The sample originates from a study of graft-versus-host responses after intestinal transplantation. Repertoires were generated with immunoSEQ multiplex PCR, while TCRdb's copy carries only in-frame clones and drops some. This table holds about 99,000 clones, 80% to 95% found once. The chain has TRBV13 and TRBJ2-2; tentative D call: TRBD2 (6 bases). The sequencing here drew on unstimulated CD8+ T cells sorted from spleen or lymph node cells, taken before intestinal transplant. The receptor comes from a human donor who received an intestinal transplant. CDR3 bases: TGTGCCAGCAGTTTACGACTAGGGCTCAACGCCGGGGAGCTGTTTTTT. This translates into CASSLRLGLNAGELFF.